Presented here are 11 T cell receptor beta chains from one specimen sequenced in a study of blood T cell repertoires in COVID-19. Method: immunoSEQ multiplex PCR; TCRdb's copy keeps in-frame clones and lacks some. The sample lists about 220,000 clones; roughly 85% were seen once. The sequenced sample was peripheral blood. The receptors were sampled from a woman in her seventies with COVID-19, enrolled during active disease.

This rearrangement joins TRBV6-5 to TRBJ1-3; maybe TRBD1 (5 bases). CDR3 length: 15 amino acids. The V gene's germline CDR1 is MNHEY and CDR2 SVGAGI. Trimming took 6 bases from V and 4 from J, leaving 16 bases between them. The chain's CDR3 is CASRELTVLGNTIYF. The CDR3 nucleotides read TGTGCCAGCAGGGAGCTGACAGTTCTGGGAAACACCATATATTTT.

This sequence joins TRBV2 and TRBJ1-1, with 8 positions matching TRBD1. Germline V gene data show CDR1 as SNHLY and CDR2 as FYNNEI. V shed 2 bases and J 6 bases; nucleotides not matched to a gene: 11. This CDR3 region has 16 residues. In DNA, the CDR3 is TGTGCCAGCAGTGAAAGGTCATCAGGGGGCATTGCTGAAGCTTTCTTT. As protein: CASSERSSGGIAEAFF.

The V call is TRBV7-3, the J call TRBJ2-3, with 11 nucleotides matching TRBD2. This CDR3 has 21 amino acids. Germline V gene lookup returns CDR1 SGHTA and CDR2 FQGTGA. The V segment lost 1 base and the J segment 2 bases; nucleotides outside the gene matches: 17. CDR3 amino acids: CASSLMVVAGGPGTHTDTQYF. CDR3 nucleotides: TGTGCCAGCAGCTTAATGGTGGTAGCGGGAGGGCCAGGCACACACACAGATACGCAGTATTTT.

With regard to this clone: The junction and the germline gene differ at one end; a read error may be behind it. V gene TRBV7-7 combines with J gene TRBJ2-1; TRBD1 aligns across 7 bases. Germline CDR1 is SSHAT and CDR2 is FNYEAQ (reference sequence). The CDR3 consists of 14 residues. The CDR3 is CASSPNPGGNEQFF. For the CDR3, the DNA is TGTGCTAGCAGCCCGAACCCAGGGGGCAATGAGCAGTTCTTC.

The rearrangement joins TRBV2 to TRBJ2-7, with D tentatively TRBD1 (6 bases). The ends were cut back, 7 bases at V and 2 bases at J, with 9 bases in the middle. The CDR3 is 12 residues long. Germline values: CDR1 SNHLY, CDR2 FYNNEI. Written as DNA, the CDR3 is TGTGCCAGCACACAGGGAGCCTACGAGCAGTACTTC. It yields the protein CASTQGAYEQYF.

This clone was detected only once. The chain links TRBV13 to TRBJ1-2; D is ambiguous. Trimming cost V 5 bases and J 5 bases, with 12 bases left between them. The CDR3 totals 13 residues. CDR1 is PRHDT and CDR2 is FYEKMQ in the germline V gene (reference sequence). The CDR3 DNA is TGTGCCAGCAGCGCCCCGCGTACTTATGGCTACACCTTC. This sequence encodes CASSAPRTYGYTF.

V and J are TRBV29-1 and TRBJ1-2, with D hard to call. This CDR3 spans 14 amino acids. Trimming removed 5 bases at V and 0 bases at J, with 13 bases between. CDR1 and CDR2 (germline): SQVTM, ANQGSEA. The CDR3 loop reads CSVRPQLANYGYTF. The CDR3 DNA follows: TGCAGCGTTCGCCCCCAATTAGCTAACTATGGCTACACCTTC. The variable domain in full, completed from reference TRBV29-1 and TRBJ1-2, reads SAVISQKPSRDICQRGTSLTIQCQVDSQVTMMFWYRQQPGQSLTLIATANQGSEATYESGFVIDKFPISRPNLTFSTLTVSNMSPEDSSIYLCSVRPQLANYGYTFGSGTRLTVV.

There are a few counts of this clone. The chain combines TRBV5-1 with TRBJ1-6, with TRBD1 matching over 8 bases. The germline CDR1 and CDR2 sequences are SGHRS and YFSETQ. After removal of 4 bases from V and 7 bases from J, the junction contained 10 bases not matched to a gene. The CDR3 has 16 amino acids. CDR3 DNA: TGCGCCAGCAGCCCACTAGGACAGGGACCAAATTCACCCCTCCACTTT. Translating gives CASSPLGQGPNSPLHF. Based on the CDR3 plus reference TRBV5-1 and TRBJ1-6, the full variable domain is KAGVTQTPRYLIKTRGQQVTLSCSPISGHRSVSWYQQTPGQGLQFLFEYFSETQRNKGNFPGRFSGRQFSNSRSEMNVSTLELGDSALYLCASSPLGQGPNSPLHFGNGTRLTVT.

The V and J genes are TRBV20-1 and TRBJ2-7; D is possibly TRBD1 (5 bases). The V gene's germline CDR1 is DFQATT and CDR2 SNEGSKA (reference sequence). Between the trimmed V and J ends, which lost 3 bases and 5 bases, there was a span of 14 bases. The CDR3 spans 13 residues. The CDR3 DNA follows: TGCAGTGCTAGTCAGGTGGACAAGAACGAGCAGTACTTC. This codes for CSASQVDKNEQYF.

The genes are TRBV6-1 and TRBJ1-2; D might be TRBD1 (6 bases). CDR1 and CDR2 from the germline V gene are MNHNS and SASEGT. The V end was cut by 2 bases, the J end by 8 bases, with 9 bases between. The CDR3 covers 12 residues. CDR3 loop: CASSESGVGYTF. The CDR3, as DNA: TGTGCCAGCAGTGAATCAGGGGTCGGCTACACCTTC.

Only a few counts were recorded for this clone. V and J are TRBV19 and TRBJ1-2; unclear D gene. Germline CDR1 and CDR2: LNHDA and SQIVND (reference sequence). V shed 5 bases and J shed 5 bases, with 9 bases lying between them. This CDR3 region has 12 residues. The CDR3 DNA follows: TGTGCCAGTAGTCACAGAAGATATGGCTACACCTTC. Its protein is CASSHRRYGYTF.